This T cell receptor (beta chain) derives from a study of cytomegalovirus exposure and HLA in healthy donors. Overall study results and limits: Only CMV serostatus was available as immune exposure information. Several of the most significant clusters were apparently associated with common viral pathogens in a later analysis.

CDR1 is SGHRS and CDR2 is YFSETQ in the germline V gene. The V and J ends lost 10 bases and 5 bases, in that order; junction bases with no gene match: 12. This CDR3 spans 14 amino acids. The PCR had 60 Vbeta and 13 Jbeta primers. Only in-frame clones appear in the TCRdb table, and some are missing; sequencing was by immunoSEQ multiplex PCR. In the table there are under 200,000 clones, 79% of which are singletons. A remark on this clone: Its antigen is as yet unknown.

The chain couples TRBV5-1 to TRBJ2-3; the match to TRBD1 covers 8 bases. This receptor was identified in a man aged 35-49 years in good health and CMV-seronegative. Sequencing was carried out using PBMCs. The CDR3 loop is CAVRRGQAGDTQYF. CDR3 sequence (DNA): TGCGCCGTACGCAGGGGGCAGGCGGGAGATACGCAGTATTTT.